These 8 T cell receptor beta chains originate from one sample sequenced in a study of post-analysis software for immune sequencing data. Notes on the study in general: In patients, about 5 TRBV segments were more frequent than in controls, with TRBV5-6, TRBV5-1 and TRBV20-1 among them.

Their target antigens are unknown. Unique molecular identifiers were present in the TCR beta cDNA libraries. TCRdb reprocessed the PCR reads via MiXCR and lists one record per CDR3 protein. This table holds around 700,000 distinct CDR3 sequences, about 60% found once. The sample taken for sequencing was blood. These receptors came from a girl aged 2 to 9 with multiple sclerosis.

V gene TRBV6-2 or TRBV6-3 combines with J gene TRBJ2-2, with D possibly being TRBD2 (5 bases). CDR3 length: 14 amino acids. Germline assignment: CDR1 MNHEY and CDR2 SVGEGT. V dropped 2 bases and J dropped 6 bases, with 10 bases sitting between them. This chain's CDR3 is CASSYTRMAGELFF. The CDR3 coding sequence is TGTGCCAGCAGTTACACTAGAATGGCCGGGGAGCTGTTTTTT.

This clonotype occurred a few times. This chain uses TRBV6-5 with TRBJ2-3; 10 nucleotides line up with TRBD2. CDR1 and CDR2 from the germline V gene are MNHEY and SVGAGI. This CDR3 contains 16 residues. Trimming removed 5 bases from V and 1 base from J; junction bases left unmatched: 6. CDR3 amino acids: CASSPWTSGGTDTQYF. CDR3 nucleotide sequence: TGTGCCAGCAGTCCTTGGACTAGCGGAGGCACAGATACGCAGTATTTT.

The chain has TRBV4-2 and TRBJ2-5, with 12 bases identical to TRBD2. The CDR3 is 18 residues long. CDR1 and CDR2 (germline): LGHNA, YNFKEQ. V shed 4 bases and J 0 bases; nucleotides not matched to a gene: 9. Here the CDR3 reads CASSPRLAGALYQETQYF. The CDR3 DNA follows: TGTGCCAGCAGCCCCAGACTAGCGGGGGCCCTGTACCAAGAGACCCAGTACTTC.

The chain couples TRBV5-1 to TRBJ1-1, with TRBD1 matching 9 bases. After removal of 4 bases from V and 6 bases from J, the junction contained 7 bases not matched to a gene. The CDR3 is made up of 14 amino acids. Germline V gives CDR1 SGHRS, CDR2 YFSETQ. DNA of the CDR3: TGCGCCAGCAGCCAACCGGACAGGGGCGCTGAAGCTTTCTTT. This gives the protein CASSQPDRGAEAFF.

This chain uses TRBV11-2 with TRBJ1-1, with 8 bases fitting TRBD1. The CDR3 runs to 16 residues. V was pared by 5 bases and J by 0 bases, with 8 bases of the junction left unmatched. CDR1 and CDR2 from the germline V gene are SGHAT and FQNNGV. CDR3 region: CASSLWDRRMNTEAFF. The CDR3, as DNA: TGTGCCAGCAGCCTTTGGGACAGGAGAATGAACACTGAAGCTTTCTTT. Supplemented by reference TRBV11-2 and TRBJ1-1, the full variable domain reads EAGVAQSPRYKIIEKRQSVAFWCNPISGHATLYWYQQILGQGPKLLIQFQNNGVVDDSQLPKDRFSAERLKGVDSTLKIQPAKLEDSAVYLCASSLWDRRMNTEAFFGQGTRLTVV.

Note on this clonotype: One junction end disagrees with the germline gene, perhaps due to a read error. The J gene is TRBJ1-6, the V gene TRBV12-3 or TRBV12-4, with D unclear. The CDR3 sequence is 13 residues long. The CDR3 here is CASSFHSNSPRHF. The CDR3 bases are TGTGCCAGCAGTTTTCACAGCAATTCACCCCGCCACTTT.

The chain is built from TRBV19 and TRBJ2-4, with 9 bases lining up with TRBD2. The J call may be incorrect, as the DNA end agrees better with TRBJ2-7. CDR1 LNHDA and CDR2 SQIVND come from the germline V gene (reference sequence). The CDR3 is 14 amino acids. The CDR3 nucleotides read TGTGCCAGTAGTGTAGCGGGAGTAGTCGACGAGCAGTACTTC. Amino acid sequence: CASSVAGVVDEQYF.

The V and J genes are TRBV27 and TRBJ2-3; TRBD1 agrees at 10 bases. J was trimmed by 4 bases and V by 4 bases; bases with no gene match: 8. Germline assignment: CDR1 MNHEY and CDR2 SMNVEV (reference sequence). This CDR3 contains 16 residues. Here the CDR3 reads CASSWGDRGGADTQYF. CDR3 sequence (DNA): TGTGCCAGCAGTTGGGGGGACAGGGGAGGCGCAGATACGCAGTATTTT.